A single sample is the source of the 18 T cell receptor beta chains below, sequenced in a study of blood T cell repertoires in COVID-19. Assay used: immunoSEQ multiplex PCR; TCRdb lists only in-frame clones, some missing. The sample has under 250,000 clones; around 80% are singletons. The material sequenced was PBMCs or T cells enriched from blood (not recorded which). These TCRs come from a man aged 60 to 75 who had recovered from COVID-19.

CDR3 in amino acids: CASSSLAAETQYF. CDR3 coding DNA: TGCGCCAGCAGCTCTTTAGCGGCGGAGACCCAGTACTTC. The chain couples TRBV5-1 to TRBJ2-5, with TRBD2 as a possible D gene (6 bases). V was pared by 3 bases and J by 5 bases, with 11 bases between. CDR3 length equals 13 residues. The V gene's germline CDR1 is SGHRS and CDR2 YFSETQ.

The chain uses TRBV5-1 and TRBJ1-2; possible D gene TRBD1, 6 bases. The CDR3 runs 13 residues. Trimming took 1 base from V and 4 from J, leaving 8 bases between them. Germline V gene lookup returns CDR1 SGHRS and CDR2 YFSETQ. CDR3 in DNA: TGCGCCAGCAGCTTGACGGACAGCTATGGCTACACCTTC. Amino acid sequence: CASSLTDSYGYTF.

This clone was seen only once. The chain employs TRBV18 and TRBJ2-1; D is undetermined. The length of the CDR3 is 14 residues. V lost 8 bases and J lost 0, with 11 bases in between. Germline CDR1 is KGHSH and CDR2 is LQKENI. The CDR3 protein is CASQAVSSYNEQFF. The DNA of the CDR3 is TGTGCCAGCCAGGCCGTAAGCTCCTACAATGAGCAGTTCTTC.

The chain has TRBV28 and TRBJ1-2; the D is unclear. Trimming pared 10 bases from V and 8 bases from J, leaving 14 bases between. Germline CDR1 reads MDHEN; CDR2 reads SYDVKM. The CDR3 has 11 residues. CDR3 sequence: CAIPTTLGYTF. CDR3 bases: TGTGCCATCCCGACAACTTTAGGCTACACCTTC.

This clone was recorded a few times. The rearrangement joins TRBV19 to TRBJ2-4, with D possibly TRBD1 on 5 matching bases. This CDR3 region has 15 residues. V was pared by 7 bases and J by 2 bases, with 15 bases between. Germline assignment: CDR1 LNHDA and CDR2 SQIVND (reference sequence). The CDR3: CASTPRGWSKNIQYF. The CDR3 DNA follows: TGTGCCAGTACCCCAAGGGGCTGGTCCAAAAACATTCAGTACTTC.

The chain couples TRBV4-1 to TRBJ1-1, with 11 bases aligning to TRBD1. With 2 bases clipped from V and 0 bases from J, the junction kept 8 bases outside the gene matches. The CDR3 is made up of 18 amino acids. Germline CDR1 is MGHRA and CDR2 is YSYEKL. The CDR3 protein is CASSQPGTGGLLNTEAFF. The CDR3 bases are TGCGCCAGCAGCCAACCGGGGACAGGGGGGTTATTGAACACTGAAGCTTTCTTT.

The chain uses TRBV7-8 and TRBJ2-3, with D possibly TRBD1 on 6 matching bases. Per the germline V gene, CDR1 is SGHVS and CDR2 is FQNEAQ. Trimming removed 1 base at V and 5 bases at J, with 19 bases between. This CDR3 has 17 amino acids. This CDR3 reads CASSLGVGQFRGDTQYF. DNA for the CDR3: TGTGCCAGCAGCTTAGGGGTTGGACAGTTCAGGGGAGATACGCAGTATTTT.

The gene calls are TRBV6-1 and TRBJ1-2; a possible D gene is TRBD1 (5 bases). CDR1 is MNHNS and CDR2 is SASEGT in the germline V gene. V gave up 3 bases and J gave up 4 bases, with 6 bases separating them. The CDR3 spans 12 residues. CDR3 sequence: CASSEDTYGYTF. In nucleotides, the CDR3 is TGTGCCAGCAGTGAGGACACCTATGGCTACACCTTC.

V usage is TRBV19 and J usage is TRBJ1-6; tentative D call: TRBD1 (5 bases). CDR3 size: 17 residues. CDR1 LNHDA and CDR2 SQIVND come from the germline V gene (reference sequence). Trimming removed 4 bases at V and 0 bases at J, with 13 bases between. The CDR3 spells CASSRDGGSSYNSPLHF. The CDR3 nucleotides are TGTGCCAGTAGTAGGGACGGAGGGAGCTCCTATAATTCACCCCTCCACTTT.

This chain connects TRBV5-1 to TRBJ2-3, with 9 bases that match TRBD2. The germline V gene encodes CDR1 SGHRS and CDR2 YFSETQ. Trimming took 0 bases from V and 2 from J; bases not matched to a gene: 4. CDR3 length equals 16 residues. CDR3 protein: CASSLVASGDTDTQYF. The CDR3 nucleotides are TGCGCCAGCAGCTTGGTGGCTAGCGGGGACACAGATACGCAGTATTTT.

CDR3 residues: CASSSPPTSGGRETQYF. The DNA of the CDR3 is TGTGCCAGCAGCTCCCCCCCGACTAGCGGGGGTAGAGAGACCCAGTACTTC. The chain couples TRBV5-4 to TRBJ2-5; TRBD2 agrees at 12 bases. J gave up 4 bases and V 3 bases, and 10 bases lay outside the gene matches. Germline V CDR1 and CDR2: SGHNT, YYREEE (reference sequence). CDR3 length: 17 amino acids. Full variable domain (rest looked up from reference TRBV5-4 and TRBJ2-5): ETGVTQSPTHLIKTRGQQVTLRCSSQSGHNTVSWYQQALGQGPQFIFQYYREEENGRGNFPPRFSGLQFPNYSSELNVNALELDDSALYLCASSSPPTSGGRETQYFGPGTRLLVL.

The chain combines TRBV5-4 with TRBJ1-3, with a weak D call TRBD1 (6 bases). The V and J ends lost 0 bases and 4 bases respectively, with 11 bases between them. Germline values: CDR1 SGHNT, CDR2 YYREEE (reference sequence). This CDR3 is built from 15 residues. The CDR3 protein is CASSLGQGIGNTIYF. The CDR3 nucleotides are TGTGCCAGCAGCTTGGGTCAGGGGATAGGAAACACCATATATTTT.

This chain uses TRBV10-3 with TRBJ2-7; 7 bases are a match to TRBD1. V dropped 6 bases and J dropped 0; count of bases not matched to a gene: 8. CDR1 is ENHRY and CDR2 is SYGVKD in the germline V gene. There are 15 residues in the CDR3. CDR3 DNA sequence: TGTGCCATCAGCCTGACAGGGCAGAGCTCCTACGAGCAGTACTTC. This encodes CAISLTGQSSYEQYF.

CDR3 nucleotide sequence: TGTGCCAGCAGTTTATCGGCAGGAATCTATGGCTACACCTTC. This codes for CASSLSAGIYGYTF. This chain connects TRBV27 to TRBJ1-2; D gene uncertain. V lost 0 bases and J lost 4, with 9 bases in between. Germline CDR1 reads MNHEY; CDR2 reads SMNVEV (reference sequence). The CDR3 consists of 14 residues.

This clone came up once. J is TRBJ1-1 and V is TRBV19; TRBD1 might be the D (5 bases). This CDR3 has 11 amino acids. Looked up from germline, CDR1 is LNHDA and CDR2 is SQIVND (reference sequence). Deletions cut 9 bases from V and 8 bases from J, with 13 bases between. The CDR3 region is CASIKGWEAFF. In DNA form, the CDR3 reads TGTGCCAGCATAAAGGGGTGGGAAGCTTTCTTT.

The CDR3 coding sequence is TGCGCCAGCAGCTTTGCCCCCCAGGGCATGGACACTGAAGCTTTCTTT. Amino acids: CASSFAPQGMDTEAFF. The chain links TRBV5-1 to TRBJ1-1; a possible D gene is TRBD1 (5 bases). V was pared by 2 bases and J by 3 bases, with 17 bases between. Germline V lookup: CDR1 SGHRS, CDR2 YFSETQ. This CDR3 has 16 residues.

The CDR3 loop is CASSPNEGNQPQHF. In nucleotides, the CDR3 is TGTGCCAGCAGCCCGAATGAGGGCAATCAGCCCCAGCATTTT. The chain combines TRBV3-1 (or the pseudogene TRBV3-2) with TRBJ1-5; no clear D gene. V was trimmed by 4 bases and J by 2 bases, leaving 9 bases between them. The length of the CDR3 is 14 residues. Germline CDR1 LGHDT, CDR2 YNNKEL (reference sequence).

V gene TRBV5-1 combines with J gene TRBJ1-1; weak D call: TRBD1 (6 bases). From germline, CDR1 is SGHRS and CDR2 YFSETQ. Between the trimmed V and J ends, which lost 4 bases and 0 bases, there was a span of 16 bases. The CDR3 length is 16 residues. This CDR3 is CASSTDPTGLNTEAFF. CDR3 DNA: TGCGCCAGCAGCACCGACCCGACAGGACTGAACACTGAAGCTTTCTTT.